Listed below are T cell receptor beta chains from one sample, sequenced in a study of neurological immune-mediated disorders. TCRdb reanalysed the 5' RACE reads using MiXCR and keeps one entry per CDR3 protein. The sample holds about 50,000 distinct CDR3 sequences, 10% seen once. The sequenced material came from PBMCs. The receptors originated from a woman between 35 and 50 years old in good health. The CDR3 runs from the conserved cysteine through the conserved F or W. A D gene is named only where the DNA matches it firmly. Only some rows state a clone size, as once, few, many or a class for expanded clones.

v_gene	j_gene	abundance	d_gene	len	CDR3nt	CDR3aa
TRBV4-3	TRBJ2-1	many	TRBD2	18	TGCGCCAGCAGCCAAGGCGGTAGCGGGGGCTCCCGCTACAATGAGCAGTTCTTC	CASSQGGSGGSRYNEQFF
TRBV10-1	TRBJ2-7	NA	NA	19	TGCGCCAGCAGTGAGTCTCCACCCGGCTGTCGACCATACCTAAACGAGCAGTACTTC	CASSESPPGCRPYLNEQYF
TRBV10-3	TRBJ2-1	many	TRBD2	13	TGTGCCATCAGGCTAGCGGGAGCCTGGGAGCAGTTCTTC	CAIRLAGAWEQFF
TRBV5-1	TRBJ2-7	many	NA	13	TGCGCCAGCAGTAGGGGGGCCCCCTACGAGCAGTACTTC	CASSRGAPYEQYF
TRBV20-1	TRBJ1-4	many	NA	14	TGCAGTGCTAGAAGGGGGACAACTAATGAAAAACTGTTTTTT	CSARRGTTNEKLFF
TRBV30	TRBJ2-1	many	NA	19	TGTGCCTCCACAGGGGTCACCGATAGCGGGCCCTACTCCTACAATGAGCAGTTCTTC	CASTGVTDSGPYSYNEQFF
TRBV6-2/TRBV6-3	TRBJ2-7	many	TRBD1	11	TGTGCCAGCCGGACAGGCTACGAGCAGTACTTC	CASRTGYEQYF
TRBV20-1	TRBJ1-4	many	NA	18	TGCAGTGCTAGAGCCCCGGGCCTGGTTTTGGCAACTAATGAAAAACTGTTTTTT	CSARAPGLVLATNEKLFF
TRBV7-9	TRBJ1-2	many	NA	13	TGTGCCAGCAGGCGGACCGGGTTGGATGGCTACACCTTC	CASRRTGLDGYTF
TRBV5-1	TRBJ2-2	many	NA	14	TGCGCCAGCAGCTTGCTGGGCAACACCGGGGAGCTGTTTTTT	CASSLLGNTGELFF
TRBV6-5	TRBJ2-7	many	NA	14	TGTGCCAGCAGTTACTCCCCGGGAGTCTACGAGCAGTACTTC	CASSYSPGVYEQYF
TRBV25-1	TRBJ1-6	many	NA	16	TGTGCCAGCAGACCTGGGCAGAGCTCCTATAATTCACCCCTCCACTTT	CASRPGQSSYNSPLHF
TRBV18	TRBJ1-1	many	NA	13	TGTGCCAGCTCACCCGACAGGTCCACTGAAGCTTTCTTT	CASSPDRSTEAFF
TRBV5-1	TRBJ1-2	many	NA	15	TGCGCCAGCAGCTTGTGGGCAGGGGATAGCAATGGCTACACCTTC	CASSLWAGDSNGYTF
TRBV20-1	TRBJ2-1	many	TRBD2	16	TGCAGTGGGAGTTATTCGCGGGGGTCCGTGGACAATGAGCAGTTCTTC	CSGSYSRGSVDNEQFF
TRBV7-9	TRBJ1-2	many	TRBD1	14	TGTGCCAGCAGCTCGCGACAGGGGGGCTATGGCTACACCTTC	CASSSRQGGYGYTF
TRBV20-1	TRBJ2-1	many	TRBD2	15	TGCAGTGCTAGGGGCCCTAGCGGGAACTACAATGAGCAGTTCTTC	CSARGPSGNYNEQFF
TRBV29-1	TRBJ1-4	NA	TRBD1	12	TGCAGCGTGCTACAGGGGAATGAAAAACTGTTTTTT	CSVLQGNEKLFF
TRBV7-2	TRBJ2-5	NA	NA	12	TGTGCCAGCAGCTCCCTCCAAGAGACCCAGTACTTC	CASSSLQETQYF
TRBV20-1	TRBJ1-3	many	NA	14	TGCAGTGCCACCAAACTCAGGGGAGGAAACACCATATATTTT	CSATKLRGGNTIYF
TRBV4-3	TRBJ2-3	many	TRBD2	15	TGCGCCAGCAGCCGGCAGCGGGGGACCGAATATACGCAGTATTTT	CASSRQRGTEYTQYF
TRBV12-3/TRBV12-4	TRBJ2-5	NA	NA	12	TGTGCCAGCAGTTTAGAGCAAGAGACCCAGTACTTC	CASSLEQETQYF
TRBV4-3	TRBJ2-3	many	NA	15	TGCGCCAGCAGCCAAGATTGGACTACAAAAGATACGCAGTATTTT	CASSQDWTTKDTQYF
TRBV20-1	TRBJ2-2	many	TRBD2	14	TGCAGTGCCCGCCGGCGGGGGTTGACCGGGGAGCTGTTTTTT	CSARRRGLTGELFF
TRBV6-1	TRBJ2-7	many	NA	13	TGTGCCAGCAGTGAGGTTAAGTCGGGCGAGCAGTACTTC	CASSEVKSGEQYF
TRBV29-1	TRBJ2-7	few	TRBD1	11	TGCAGCGGGGGACAGCCCTACGAGCAGTACTTC	CSGGQPYEQYF
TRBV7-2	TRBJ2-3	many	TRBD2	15	TGTGCCAGCAGCTTAAATAGCGGGAGCAGAGTTACGCAGTATTTT	CASSLNSGSRVTQYF
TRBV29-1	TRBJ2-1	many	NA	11	TGCAGCGTTCTCCGGGGTCCTGAGCAGTTCTTC	CSVLRGPEQFF